One sample yielded the 23 T cell receptor beta chains listed below, sequenced in a study of T cell repertoires in cytomegalovirus infection. TCRdb used MiXCR to reprocess the reads, holding one entry per CDR3 protein. The table shows 700,000 to 900,000 distinct CDR3 sequences, with 25% to 30% occurring only once. These TCRs are of unknown antigen specificity. Sequenced material: cultured CD8+ T cells from PBMCs, taken from culture after CMV antigen stimulation. The receptors stem from a human donor in good health (CMV status not recorded). Some clones in this sample may be carry-over from other donors' samples.

This clonotype has only a few counts. This chain joins TRBV2 and TRBJ2-3; D might be TRBD1 (6 bases). V was shortened by 8 bases and J by 2 bases, with 11 bases between the two germline ends. Germline-derived CDR1 and CDR2 are SNHLY and FYNNEI. The CDR3 has 13 amino acids. The CDR3 sequence: CASERGSTDTQYF. The CDR3 coding sequence is TGTGCCAGCGAGAGGGGGTCCACAGATACGCAGTATTTT.

The V and J genes are TRBV20-1 and TRBJ2-7; 7 bases line up with TRBD2. Per the germline V gene, CDR1 is DFQATT and CDR2 is SNEGSKA (reference sequence). The CDR3 totals 13 residues. The ends lost 6 bases at V and 1 base at J; junction bases unmatched: 6. The CDR3 DNA is TGCAGTGCCTGGCGCGGGGGTTCCTACGAGCAGTACGTC. Its translation: CSAWRGGSYEQYV.

The chain employs TRBV19 and TRBJ2-7; D call uncertain. V was cut by 0 bases and J by 3 bases, with 12 bases left in between. CDR3 length: 15 amino acids. CDR1 is LNHDA, CDR2 SQIVND, per germline (reference sequence). CDR3: CASSIDPGIDYEQYF. The DNA for the CDR3 is TGTGCCAGTAGTATAGATCCTGGGATCGACTACGAGCAGTACTTC.

The chain joins TRBV19 to TRBJ1-5; no firm D call. This CDR3 is built from 15 residues. Germline CDR1 is LNHDA and CDR2 is SQIVND (reference sequence). Trimming took 3 bases from V and 3 from J, leaving 12 bases between them. CDR3 sequence (DNA): TGTGCCAGTAGTATTTGGCACAGCAACAATCAGCCCCAGCATTTT. The encoded protein is CASSIWHSNNQPQHF.

This clonotype has only a few counts. The V call is TRBV7-6, the J call TRBJ2-3; a possible D gene is TRBD2 (7 bases). Looked up from germline, CDR1 is SGHVS and CDR2 is FNYEAQ. CDR3 length equals 14 residues. Trimming pared 3 bases from V and 6 bases from J, leaving 13 bases between. The chain's CDR3 is CASSFRGALDTQYF. The CDR3 nucleotides read TGTGCCAGCAGCTTCCGGGGGGCGCTGGATACGCAGTATTTT.

This clonotype was seen at least ten times. V and J are TRBV29-1 and TRBJ1-1, with D unclear. Trimming cost V 4 bases and J 7 bases, with 16 bases left between them. The CDR3 extends over 13 amino acids. CDR1 is SQVTM and CDR2 is ANQGSEA in the germline V gene. CDR3 sequence reads: CSVGGSRGDEAFF. The CDR3 nucleotides read TGCAGCGTTGGAGGGTCCCGCGGGGATGAAGCTTTCTTT.

The chain has TRBV27 and TRBJ1-2; 10 bases fit TRBD1. Germline loops: CDR1 MNHEY, CDR2 SMNVEV (reference sequence). Trimming took 5 bases from V and 3 from J; bases not matched to a gene: 3. CDR3 length equals 14 residues. CDR3 DNA: TGTGCCAGCAGTCGACAGGGGGCGGACTATGGCTACACCTTC. Amino acids: CASSRQGADYGYTF.

This clonotype was recorded at least ten times. The CDR3 nucleotides are TGTGCCAGCAGTCCCGGACGAAATGAAAAACTGTTTTTT. Its translation is CASSPGRNEKLFF. The rearrangement joins TRBV7-9 to TRBJ1-4; D remains unclear. Germline V gene sequence: CDR1 SEHNR, CDR2 FQNEAQ (reference sequence). CDR3 size: 13 residues. V lost 6 bases and J 5 bases, leaving 10 bases between the germline ends.

The CDR3 is CASRSTGGSYNEQFF. In DNA, the CDR3 is TGTGCCAGCAGGTCAACAGGGGGCTCCTACAATGAGCAGTTCTTC. The V and J genes are TRBV5-6 and TRBJ2-1; TRBD1 agrees at 8 bases. Germline CDR1 is SGHDT and CDR2 is YYEEEE. Unmatched junction bases numbered 4, after V lost 5 bases and J lost 0 bases. This CDR3 is 15 amino acids long.

This clonotype occurred a few times. The chain recombines TRBV4-1 with TRBJ2-6; no reliable D call. From germline, CDR1 is MGHRA and CDR2 YSYEKL. The CDR3 extends over 15 amino acids. Between the trimmed V and J ends, which lost 1 base and 4 bases, there was a span of 8 bases. The CDR3 DNA reads as TGCGCCAGCAGCCAAGGGGTTTTAGGGGCCAACGTCCTGACTTTC. Translated, it gives CASSQGVLGANVLTF.

This clonotype was counted a few times. J is TRBJ2-1 and V is TRBV11-3, with D uncertain. Germline CDR1 reads SGHNT; CDR2 reads YENEEA. The CDR3 spans 12 residues. Trimming pared 1 base from V and 9 bases from J, leaving 7 bases between. CDR3 residues: CASSLVMGEQFF. CDR3 sequence (DNA): TGTGCCAGCAGCTTAGTGATGGGTGAGCAGTTCTTC. Combining the CDR3 with reference TRBV11-3 and TRBJ2-1 gives the whole variable domain EAGVVQSPRYKIIEKKQPVAFWCNPISGHNTLYWYLQNLGQGPELLIRYENEEAVDDSQLPKDRFSAERLKGVDSTLKIQPAELGDSAVYLCASSLVMGEQFFGPGTRLTVL.

In its sample, this clonotype was seen a few times. The V call is TRBV6-6, the J call TRBJ2-5; TRBD1 matches at 11 bases. The CDR3 extends over 16 amino acids. Germline CDR1 is MNHNY and CDR2 is SVGAGI (reference sequence). V was pared by 2 bases and J by 1 base, with 3 bases of the junction left unmatched. The CDR3 is CASSYSGTGGQETQYF. CDR3 in DNA: TGTGCCAGCAGTTACAGCGGGACAGGGGGCCAAGAGACCCAGTACTTC.

This clonotype was observed a handful of times. V gene TRBV19 combines with J gene TRBJ1-5, with unresolved D. Germline CDR1 reads LNHDA; CDR2 reads SQIVND (reference sequence). The ends were cut back, 5 bases at V and 9 bases at J, with 17 bases in the middle. This CDR3 region has 14 residues. The CDR3 spells CASSPGSRHGPQHF. DNA for the CDR3: TGTGCCAGTAGTCCTGGTTCCCGTCATGGGCCCCAGCATTTT.

This clonotype was seen repeatedly, ten times or more. Here the CDR3 reads CASSRRLAVTDTQYF. The DNA of the CDR3 is TGTGCCAGCAGCAGACGACTAGCGGTCACAGATACGCAGTATTTT. This chain uses TRBV9 with TRBJ2-3; the match to TRBD2 covers 9 bases. Germline V gene lookup returns CDR1 SGDLS and CDR2 YYNGEE. The CDR3 is 15 residues long. Trimming cost V 4 bases and J 2 bases; bases outside gene matches: 5.

This clonotype was counted only a few times. The CDR3 nucleotides read TGTGCCAGCAGCCTCAGGGGATCGGGTGGCGAGCAGTACTTC. Protein: CASSLRGSGGEQYF. This chain connects TRBV27 to TRBJ2-7; tentatively, D is TRBD1 (6 bases). V gave up 6 bases and J gave up 6 bases, with 18 bases separating them. Germline CDR1 reads MNHEY; CDR2 reads SMNVEV (reference sequence). The CDR3 is 14 amino acids.

This clonotype was counted a few times. The CDR3 DNA follows: TGTGCCAGCAGCTCACCCAGTCAGGGCGAGGGTGGAAACACCATATATTTT. This encodes CASSSPSQGEGGNTIYF. J is TRBJ1-3 and V is TRBV7-6; possible D gene TRBD1, 5 bases. The V gene lost 4 bases and the J gene lost 3 bases, with 19 bases spanning the gap. CDR3 length: 17 amino acids. CDR1 SGHVS and CDR2 FNYEAQ come from the germline V gene.

This chain uses TRBV27 with TRBJ2-1; D is ambiguous. The V end was cut by 8 bases, the J end by 5 bases, with 13 bases between. This CDR3 is 13 amino acids long. From germline, CDR1 is MNHEY and CDR2 SMNVEV (reference sequence). The CDR3 loop is CASGSGSHNEQFF. CDR3 coding DNA: TGTGCCAGCGGCTCCGGATCCCACAATGAGCAGTTCTTC.

This chain joins TRBV10-3 and TRBJ2-1; 7 bases align to TRBD1. The V gene end was trimmed by 6 bases and the J gene end by 8 bases; junction bases not matched to a gene: 10. Per germline, CDR1 ENHRY and CDR2 SYGVKD. The CDR3 runs 14 residues. CDR3 sequence (DNA): TGTGCCATCAGGCCGACAGGGACCGGGCATGAGCAGTTCTTC. This translates into CAIRPTGTGHEQFF.

A few counts support this clonotype. J is TRBJ1-1 and V is TRBV7-9; D uncertain. Trimming removed 0 bases at V and 1 base at J, with 15 bases between. The CDR3 length is 17 residues. CDR1 SEHNR and CDR2 FQNEAQ come from the germline V gene (reference sequence). CDR3 coding DNA: TGTGCCAGCAGCTTAGCGGGGTTTGGCATAGAGAACACTGAAGCTTTCTTT. Protein sequence: CASSLAGFGIENTEAFF. Combining the CDR3 with reference TRBV7-9 and TRBJ1-1 gives the whole variable domain DTGVSQNPRHKITKRGQNVTFRCDPISEHNRLYWYRQTLGQGPEFLTYFQNEAQLEKSRLLSDRFSAERPKGSFSTLEIQRTEQGDSAMYLCASSLAGFGIENTEAFFGQGTRLTVV.

This clonotype was counted only a few times. V is TRBV6-5 and J is TRBJ2-1, with a tentative D call TRBD1 (7 bases). The CDR3 covers 19 residues. Trimming took 5 bases from V and 1 from J, leaving 24 bases between them. Germline values: CDR1 MNHEY, CDR2 SVGAGI. In nucleotides, the CDR3 is TGTGCCAGCAGTGCTGCGGGGACAGCGTACCTCCTTTCCTACAATGAGCAGTTCTTC. Its protein product is CASSAAGTAYLLSYNEQFF.

CDR3 sequence (DNA): TGTGCTAGCAATCCAATTGTCGGAGGCGACCAGAGGGAGCAGTACGTC. It translates to CASNPIVGGDQREQYV. The chain has TRBV2 and TRBJ2-7; possible D gene TRBD2, 5 bases. CDR1 and CDR2 from the germline V gene are SNHLY and FYNNEI. The CDR3 is made up of 16 amino acids.

This clonotype was detected a few times. This sequence joins TRBV19 and TRBJ1-1; 9 positions match TRBD1. Germline loops: CDR1 LNHDA, CDR2 SQIVND (reference sequence). V trimming: 4 bases; J trimming: 4 bases; junction bases outside the gene matches: 7. This CDR3 has 15 amino acids. The CDR3 nucleotides read TGTGCCAGTAGTAAGGACAGGGGTTCGGGCACTGAAGCTTTCTTT. Protein product: CASSKDRGSGTEAFF.

Many counts were recorded for this clonotype. The CDR3 DNA sequence: TGTGCCAGCAGCCTTCGGGCTCACTTAGGGACCGGGGAGCTGTTTTTT. Translated: CASSLRAHLGTGELFF. V and J are TRBV7-2 and TRBJ2-2; D gene uncertain. Germline values: CDR1 SGHTA, CDR2 FQGNSA. Trimming cost V 5 bases and J 5 bases, with 18 bases left between them. The CDR3 consists of 16 residues.